The clone carrying this T cell receptor (beta chain) appeared many times. Its antigen is currently unknown. Indicated time point: newly diagnosed GD, antithyroid drugs for less than 3 months. Making the TCR library involved RNA that had been extracted from PBMCs. An endocrinology department in Xi'an, China, recruited the patients. Construction of TCR beta libraries relied on iRepertoire HTBI primers and on Arm-PCR targeting CDR3 regions. TCRdb re-derived calls from the multiplex PCR reads in MiXCR, one entry per CDR3 protein. The table shows hundreds of thousands of distinct CDR3 sequences, with about 14% occurring only once. This record comes from a study of regulatory T cells in long-lasting Graves disease. Study in general: For a period under 3 months, newly diagnosed Graves' patients had taken antithyroid drugs.

The CDR3 totals 16 residues. The V segment lost 1 base and the J segment 4 bases; nucleotides outside the gene matches: 7. Germline V gene data show CDR1 as LGHDT and CDR2 as YNNKEL (reference sequence). Study-level points and caveats: Peripheral blood, not thyroid tissue, was the sole material studied.

V gene TRBV3-1 combines with J gene TRBJ1-5; the match to TRBD1 covers 7 bases. The sequenced sample was peripheral blood mononuclear cells (PBMCs), obtained at new diagnosis, from a patient treated with antithyroid drugs. The clonotype originates from a female donor with Graves disease. CDR3 DNA: TGTGCCAGCAGCCAAGGGCGGCAGGGGGTTAATCAGCCCCAGCATTTT. It is translated as CASSQGRQGVNQPQHF.